This is a list of T cell receptor beta chains from one sample in a study of OX40 agonist ivuxolimab in advanced cancers. This table comes from immunoSEQ multiplex PCR, and its TCRdb copy is limited to in-frame clones, with some not included. The data hold around 5,000 clones, with roughly two thirds observed a single time. This specimen consisted of CD4+ or CD8+ T cells sorted from blood, obtained in a trial of the OX40 agonist ivuxolimab. Receptor source: an adult with an advanced solid tumor such as melanoma, head and neck, liver or kidney cancer. Each CDR3 is given with its conserved first and last residue. Fields, in order: J gene, V gene, clone size, CDR3 length, D gene, CDR3 DNA, CDR3 protein. The D gene is left open where the match is weak. Clone size is given for some rows only: seen once, a few or many times, or a class if the clone is expanded.

j_call: TRBJ1-6; v_call: TRBV5-1; clone_size: medium-sized; cdr3_length: 15; d_call: .; cdr3_nt: TGCGCCAGCAGCGCCTCCTCGAAGAAAGATTCACCCCTCCACTTT; cdr3_aa: CASSASSKKDSPLHF
j_call: TRBJ2-7; v_call: TRBV27; clone_size: few; cdr3_length: 15; d_call: TRBD2; cdr3_nt: TGTGCCAGCAGGGGACTAGCGGGCTTATCCTACGAGCAGTACTTC; cdr3_aa: CASRGLAGLSYEQYF
j_call: TRBJ1-5; v_call: TRBV4-2; clone_size: .; cdr3_length: 15; d_call: .; cdr3_nt: TGTGCCAGCAGCCCACTCTGGGCGAGCAATCAGCCCCAGCATTTT; cdr3_aa: CASSPLWASNQPQHF
j_call: TRBJ1-1; v_call: TRBV13; clone_size: .; cdr3_length: 15; d_call: TRBD1; cdr3_nt: TGTGCCAGCAGCTTGACAGGGGAGAAAAGCACTGAAGCTTTCTTT; cdr3_aa: CASSLTGEKSTEAFF
j_call: TRBJ2-7; v_call: TRBV7-2; clone_size: once; cdr3_length: 15; d_call: .; cdr3_nt: TGTGCCAGCAGCTTAGGGGCCTCTCAAACCTACGAGCAGTACTTC; cdr3_aa: CASSLGASQTYEQYF
j_call: TRBJ1-5; v_call: TRBV4-1; clone_size: .; cdr3_length: 15; d_call: .; cdr3_nt: TGCGCCAGCAGCCAAGATCAAAACGGCGCAAGGCCCCAGCATTTT; cdr3_aa: CASSQDQNGARPQHF
j_call: TRBJ2-7; v_call: TRBV11-2; clone_size: .; cdr3_length: 14; d_call: TRBD2; cdr3_nt: TGTGCCAGCAGCTTACTAGCGGCGGACCGGGAGCAGTACTTC; cdr3_aa: CASSLLAADREQYF
j_call: TRBJ2-2; v_call: TRBV5-1; clone_size: .; cdr3_length: 16; d_call: .; cdr3_nt: TGCGCCAGCAGCTTGCGGGAGTTCGCGAACACCGGGGAGCTGTTTTTT; cdr3_aa: CASSLREFANTGELFF
j_call: TRBJ1-5; v_call: TRBV4-1; clone_size: .; cdr3_length: 16; d_call: .; cdr3_nt: TGCGCCAGCAGCCAAGAACCGAGGCAGGGGCAAGAGCCCCAGCATTTT; cdr3_aa: CASSQEPRQGQEPQHF
j_call: TRBJ2-7; v_call: TRBV5-1; clone_size: .; cdr3_length: 14; d_call: TRBD1; cdr3_nt: TGCGCCAGCAGCCCTCGACAGGGGAACTACGAGCAGTACTTC; cdr3_aa: CASSPRQGNYEQYF
j_call: TRBJ1-5; v_call: TRBV4-1; clone_size: few; cdr3_length: 13; d_call: .; cdr3_nt: TGCGCCAGCAGCCGCAGCCTGAATCAGCCCCAGCATTTT; cdr3_aa: CASSRSLNQPQHF
j_call: TRBJ2-5; v_call: TRBV29-1; clone_size: .; cdr3_length: 14; d_call: TRBD1; cdr3_nt: TGCAGCGTGATAATCACAGGGGGCGGAGAGACCCAGTACTTC; cdr3_aa: CSVIITGGGETQYF
j_call: TRBJ2-7; v_call: TRBV2; clone_size: .; cdr3_length: 16; d_call: .; cdr3_nt: TGTGCCAGCAGTGAAGGTAGAGGACGGTCCTCCTACGAGCAGTACTTC; cdr3_aa: CASSEGRGRSSYEQYF
j_call: TRBJ2-3; v_call: TRBV9; clone_size: .; cdr3_length: 16; d_call: TRBD2; cdr3_nt: TGTGCCAGCAGCGCGAGCGGGGGGGCCCACACAGATACGCAGTATTTT; cdr3_aa: CASSASGGAHTDTQYF
j_call: TRBJ1-5; v_call: TRBV7-9; clone_size: .; cdr3_length: 14; d_call: .; cdr3_nt: TGTGCCAGCAGCTTCGGACAGTCTCGGCAGCCCCAGCATTTT; cdr3_aa: CASSFGQSRQPQHF
j_call: TRBJ2-5; v_call: TRBV7-2; clone_size: medium-sized; cdr3_length: 14; d_call: TRBD1; cdr3_nt: TGTGCCAGCAGCAGCCGGACAGGTCAAGAGACCCAGTACTTC; cdr3_aa: CASSSRTGQETQYF
j_call: TRBJ2-3; v_call: TRBV7-7; clone_size: .; cdr3_length: 16; d_call: .; cdr3_nt: TGTGCTAGCAGCCCATCCAACAGGGGAGGGGCAGATACGCAGTATTTT; cdr3_aa: CASSPSNRGGADTQYF
j_call: TRBJ2-7; v_call: TRBV11-1; clone_size: .; cdr3_length: 11; d_call: .; cdr3_nt: TGTGCCAGCGAAACGGCTTACGAGCAGTACTTC; cdr3_aa: CASETAYEQYF
j_call: TRBJ2-1; v_call: TRBV7-3; clone_size: .; cdr3_length: 15; d_call: .; cdr3_nt: TGTGCCAGCAGCCCGGTTGGGGGAGACTACAATGAGCAGTTCTTC; cdr3_aa: CASSPVGGDYNEQFF
j_call: TRBJ2-1; v_call: TRBV5-1; clone_size: .; cdr3_length: 15; d_call: TRBD1; cdr3_nt: TGCGCCAGCAGCCTCGGGACAGACGGATACAATGAGCAGTTCTTC; cdr3_aa: CASSLGTDGYNEQFF
j_call: TRBJ2-3; v_call: TRBV27; clone_size: .; cdr3_length: 13; d_call: .; cdr3_nt: TGTGCCAGCACCAGACTGAACACAGATACGCAGTATTTT; cdr3_aa: CASTRLNTDTQYF
j_call: TRBJ1-5; v_call: TRBV5-5; clone_size: once; cdr3_length: 14; d_call: .; cdr3_nt: TGTGCCAGCAGCTTGGGGGCAGGCAATCAGCCCCAGCATTTT; cdr3_aa: CASSLGAGNQPQHF
j_call: TRBJ1-2; v_call: TRBV5-1; clone_size: few; cdr3_length: 14; d_call: .; cdr3_nt: TGCGCCAGCAGCTTGGCTGAGCCCGCGGGTGGCTACACCTTC; cdr3_aa: CASSLAEPAGGYTF
j_call: TRBJ2-7; v_call: TRBV27; clone_size: medium-sized; cdr3_length: 14; d_call: .; cdr3_nt: TGTGCCAGCAGTTTGGGTCCAGGGGGGTACGAGCAGTACTTC; cdr3_aa: CASSLGPGGYEQYF
j_call: TRBJ1-1; v_call: TRBV10-1; clone_size: .; cdr3_length: 12; d_call: .; cdr3_nt: TGCGCCAGTACGTGTTTGTACACTGAAGCTTTCTTT; cdr3_aa: CASTCLYTEAFF
j_call: TRBJ1-1; v_call: TRBV6-5; clone_size: .; cdr3_length: 14; d_call: .; cdr3_nt: TGTGCCGCGTCCGGGGGGGCGGAGAACACTGAAGCTTTCTTT; cdr3_aa: CAASGGAENTEAFF
j_call: TRBJ2-2; v_call: TRBV2; clone_size: .; cdr3_length: 14; d_call: .; cdr3_nt: TGTGCCAGCAGTGTGGGGCGAGGGTCCGGGGAGCTGTTTTTT; cdr3_aa: CASSVGRGSGELFF
j_call: TRBJ2-5; v_call: TRBV11-2; clone_size: .; cdr3_length: 16; d_call: TRBD1; cdr3_nt: TGTGCCAGCAGCCTAACGGTGACAGGGTTACAAGAGACCCAGTACTTC; cdr3_aa: CASSLTVTGLQETQYF
j_call: TRBJ1-4; v_call: TRBV27; clone_size: .; cdr3_length: 14; d_call: TRBD1; cdr3_nt: TGTGCCAGCAGATCAGGGGGCGGAGGTGAAAAACTGTTTTTT; cdr3_aa: CASRSGGGGEKLFF
j_call: TRBJ2-7; v_call: TRBV9; clone_size: .; cdr3_length: 14; d_call: .; cdr3_nt: TGTGCCAGCAGCCCGGACGGAGGGGCCTCCGAGCAGTACTTC; cdr3_aa: CASSPDGGASEQYF
j_call: TRBJ1-5; v_call: TRBV6-5; clone_size: few; cdr3_length: 15; d_call: TRBD1; cdr3_nt: TGTGCCAGCAGAAGCTCCGGGACAGGCAATCAGCCCCAGCATTTT; cdr3_aa: CASRSSGTGNQPQHF
j_call: TRBJ1-3; v_call: TRBV11-2; clone_size: .; cdr3_length: 16; d_call: .; cdr3_nt: TGTGCCAGCAGCTTAGCGACCTGGGGGGTCGGAAACACCATATATTTT; cdr3_aa: CASSLATWGVGNTIYF
j_call: TRBJ1-3; v_call: TRBV2; clone_size: few; cdr3_length: 18; d_call: .; cdr3_nt: TGTGCCAGCAGTGAATCAGTTTTTTCCGGGGAAATCAGAAACACCATATATTTT; cdr3_aa: CASSESVFSGEIRNTIYF
j_call: TRBJ2-2; v_call: TRBV4-3; clone_size: .; cdr3_length: 19; d_call: TRBD2; cdr3_nt: TGCGCCAGCAGCCAAGATCGTAGCGGGGGGACTATAAACACCGGGGAGCTGTTTTTT; cdr3_aa: CASSQDRSGGTINTGELFF
j_call: TRBJ2-3; v_call: TRBV29-1; clone_size: few; cdr3_length: 14; d_call: .; cdr3_nt: TGCAGCGTTGAACTAGCAGCGACCAGGGATACGCAGTATTTT; cdr3_aa: CSVELAATRDTQYF